This T cell receptor beta chain was identified during a study of CXCR3-negative and CXCR3-positive naive CD8 T cells. The CD45RO-CCR7+CD27+CD95- phenotype denoted naive CD8+ T cells. Points from the study as a whole: CD5 surface expression was similar among naive subsets, and TCR strength was estimated by inference from TRB CDR3 properties. Fresh PBMCs served for most assays, and CXCR3 expression fell partially after cryopreservation. CXCR3-positive naive cells carried more hydrophobic TRB CDR3s than CXCR3-negative ones.

Worth noting for this clonotype: The antigen is not known.

The study made its TRB cDNA libraries by 5' RACE, adding UMI labels. For each CDR3 protein, TCRdb gives one entry from its re-call of the 5' RACE reads, without DNA. The specimen's table records over 100,000 distinct CDR3 sequences. The source of this sequence is a human donor in good health. Some clones in this sample may be carry-over from other donors' samples. The sample was naive CXCR3+ CD8+ T cells from blood. Subset: CD45RO-CCR7+CD27+CD95- naive CD8+ T cells expressing CXCR3 (TNR3+).

The CDR3 loop is CASRLKGNSYGYTF. The J gene is TRBJ1-2, the V gene TRBV12-2. TRBV12-2 represents a pseudogene. The CDR3 has 14 amino acids.